These T cell receptor beta chains were read from a single sample in a study of cytomegalovirus exposure and HLA in healthy donors. Generated by immunoSEQ multiplex PCR, the TCRdb table keeps only in-frame clones and is missing some. This sample has 150,000 or so clones, with about three quarters found just once. Sequenced input: PBMCs. Source of these receptors: a man aged 35 to 55 in good health and CMV-seropositive. CDR3s include the opening cysteine and the closing phenylalanine or tryptophan. D genes are given only for firm matches. For some rows the clone size is stated as once, few or many, or as a class when expanded; others skip it.

>.|TRBV6-5|TRBD1|TRBJ1-1
TGTGCCAGCAGTTACTCAAATAGGGGGCAGACTGAAGCTTTCTTT
CASSYSNRGQTEAFF
>few|TRBV9|.|TRBJ2-5
TGTGCCAGCAGCGTAGCGACGGGTCCCCAAGAGACCCAGTACTTC
CASSVATGPQETQYF
>.|TRBV27|TRBD2|TRBJ2-1
TGTGCCAGCAGTTTATGGGCGGGAGGGCCTGACAATGAGCAGTTCTTC
CASSLWAGGPDNEQFF
>.|TRBV9|TRBD2|TRBJ2-5
TGTGCCAGCAGTTTTAGCGGGGAAGAGACCCAGTACTTC
CASSFSGEETQYF
>.|TRBV7-3|.|TRBJ2-1
TGTGCCAGCAGCTCCAGCCCTAGCACCGCCCCTAATGAGCAGTTCTTC
CASSSSPSTAPNEQFF
>.|TRBV5-6|TRBD1|TRBJ1-1
TGTGCCAGCAGACTTGGGGGACAGGGGCGCCCTGAAGCTTTCTTT
CASRLGGQGRPEAFF
>.|TRBV9|TRBD1|TRBJ1-2
TGTGCCAGCGGGCGGGACAGCTCCATCTATGGCTACACCTTC
CASGRDSSIYGYTF
>.|TRBV6-5|TRBD1|TRBJ2-6
TGTGCCAGCAGTTACGGGACAGCCTCTGGGGCCAACGTCCTGACTTTC
CASSYGTASGANVLTF
>few|TRBV27|.|TRBJ2-7
TGTGCCAGCAGTTTATCGATGGGGCCCGAGTACTTC
CASSLSMGPEYF
>few|TRBV27|.|TRBJ2-1
TGTGCCAGCGATGAAGGAGGGACCCAGTTCTTC
CASDEGGTQFF
>.|TRBV7-8|.|TRBJ1-5
TGTGCCAGCAGCTTAGTAGGTCCGGGGTTTAGCAATCAGCCCCAGCATTTT
CASSLVGPGFSNQPQHF
>few|TRBV14|.|TRBJ2-2
TGTGCCAGCAGCCAAGCGATGACAGCCACCTCAGGCGGGGAGCTGTTTTTT
CASSQAMTATSGGELFF
>.|TRBV6-5|.|TRBJ2-7
TGTGCCAGTTCCCGGGACTTAGCCGTCGAGCAGTACTTC
CASSRDLAVEQYF
>.|TRBV6-4|TRBD1|TRBJ1-1
TGTGCCAGCAGGGGACAGAGGAACACTGAAGCTTTCTTT
CASRGQRNTEAFF
>.|TRBV28|TRBD1|TRBJ1-1
TGTGCCAGCAATCCAGGGGGCGCGCACACTGAAGCTTTCTTT
CASNPGGAHTEAFF
>.|TRBV5-1|TRBD2|TRBJ2-1
TGCGCCAGCAGCTTATCAACACTAGCGGGAGGTTCCAATGAGCAGTTCTTC
CASSLSTLAGGSNEQFF
>.|TRBV11-2|TRBD2|TRBJ2-1
TGTGCCAGCAGCTTAGTAACAGCGGGAGCAGGAGAGCAGTTCTTC
CASSLVTAGAGEQFF
>.|TRBV11-1|TRBD2|TRBJ2-1
TGTGCCAGCAGCTTAAGGACTAGCGGGAGGCACAATGAGCAGTTCTTC
CASSLRTSGRHNEQFF
>few|TRBV29-1|.|TRBJ1-1
TGCAGCGTTGCCACGGAGAGGATGAACACTGAAGCTTTCTTT
CSVATERMNTEAFF
>.|TRBV6-5|.|TRBJ2-5
TGTGCCAGCAGTTACTCCCGGACAGCCCAAGAGACCCAGTACTTC
CASSYSRTAQETQYF
>.|TRBV5-1|.|TRBJ2-4
TGCGCCAGCCGGCCCTCCCCCGAGGACATTCAGTACTTC
CASRPSPEDIQYF
>once|TRBV27|TRBD2|TRBJ2-7
TGTGCCAGCAGTCCCAGCGGGAGAGTCGACGAGCAGTACTTC
CASSPSGRVDEQYF
>few|TRBV5-1|.|TRBJ2-6
TGCGCCAGCAGCTTGCAGGGGAGTGCTGGGGCCAACGGCCTGACTTTC
CASSLQGSAGANGLTF
>.|TRBV12-5|.|TRBJ2-1
TGTGCTAGTGGTTTGGTAAGCCGGGGAAGGGACAATGAGCAGTTCTTC
CASGLVSRGRDNEQFF
>.|TRBV10-1|.|TRBJ1-3
TGCGCCAGCAGTGAGTCGGCGGCCGGTGGAAACACCATATATTTT
CASSESAAGGNTIYF
>.|TRBV5-1|.|TRBJ1-1
TGCGCCAGCAGCGTCAGGGTGAACACTGAAGCTTTCTTT
CASSVRVNTEAFF
>.|TRBV6-5|.|TRBJ2-2
TGTGCCAGCAGTTCCGCGACAGTGGCCGGGGAGCTGTTTTTT
CASSSATVAGELFF
>once|TRBV10-2|TRBD2|TRBJ2-7
TGCGCCAGCAGTGATTGGTCTAGCGGGAGACAGGGGTACGAGCAGTACTTC
CASSDWSSGRQGYEQYF
>.|TRBV7-2|TRBD2|TRBJ2-7
TGTGCCAGCAGCTTAGAATCAGGGCTAGGACTAGCGGGATCCGAGCAGTACTTC
CASSLESGLGLAGSEQYF
>.|TRBV18|.|TRBJ2-2
TGTGCCAGCTCCCCCAACAGGGCGGACACCGGGGAGCTGTTTTTT
CASSPNRADTGELFF
>.|TRBV7-3|TRBD2|TRBJ2-1
TGTGCCAGCAGTTTCGGGACTAGCGGGAGTTACAATGAGCAGTTCTTC
CASSFGTSGSYNEQFF
>once|TRBV6-4|.|TRBJ1-6
TGTGCCAGCAGGGGAGCCTATAATTCACCCCTCCACTTT
CASRGAYNSPLHF
>.|TRBV28|.|TRBJ1-2
TGTGCCAGCAGTTTATGGGGGCCAACCGACTATGGCTACACCTTC
CASSLWGPTDYGYTF
>.|TRBV18|.|TRBJ1-3
TGTGCCAGCTCACCTACAGGGTTCTCTGGAAACACCATATATTTT
CASSPTGFSGNTIYF
>.|TRBV28|TRBD1|TRBJ2-1
TGTGCCAGCAGGACAGGGGCCGCAGGCTCCTACAATGAGCAGTTCTTC
CASRTGAAGSYNEQFF
>once|TRBV19|TRBD1|TRBJ2-5
TGTGCCAGTAGTATAGCGGGGACAGGGTACCAAGAGACCCAGTACTTC
CASSIAGTGYQETQYF
>once|TRBV9|.|TRBJ1-5
TGTGCCAGCAGCTTTGGCGGGGCACGGAGCAATCAGCCCCAGCATTTT
CASSFGGARSNQPQHF
>once|TRBV7-9|.|TRBJ1-1
TGTGCCAGCAGCTTTGCGGGGCAGGTGGACACTGAAGCTTTCTTT
CASSFAGQVDTEAFF
>.|TRBV30|TRBD2|TRBJ2-1
TGTGCCTGGAGTGCCACTAGCGCGGGAGGAGATGAGCAGTTCTTC
CAWSATSAGGDEQFF
>.|TRBV7-9|TRBD1|TRBJ2-7
TGTGCCAGCAGCCCGACAGGGTTCTCCTACGAGCAGTACTTC
CASSPTGFSYEQYF